This TCR beta chain was sequenced in a study of T cells in Graves' hyperthyroidism and ophthalmopathy. About the research overall: Peripheral blood collection took place at initial diagnosis, before any treatment. Study-level points and caveats: Most thyroid clonotypes expanded above 0.001 were also detected in blood. Patients with ophthalmopathy were separated from those with stable hyperthyroidism by a 13 V-J model.

Ophthalmopathy in the patients scored at least 3 on Clinical Activity Score and at least 4 on NOSPECS grade, lasting under 3 months. In its sample, this clonotype was seen many times. Antigen: not known. The CDR3 has 13 residues. With 0 bases removed from V and 8 bases from J, the gap between germline ends came to 4 bases. Per germline, CDR1 KGHDR and CDR2 SFDVKD. The CDR3 regions of TCR beta were amplified from RNA transcripts. Carried out on the TCR CDR3, a first-round RT-PCR used the HTBI primer set. TCRdb called the multiplex PCR reads again in MiXCR, with one record for every CDR3 protein. This sample has over 400,000 distinct CDR3 sequences, with 20% to 25% found just once.

Sequenced sample: blood. The chain combines TRBV24-1 with TRBJ1-6; D is unclear. The TCR originated in a woman in her 70s with Graves' ophthalmopathy. The CDR3 nucleotides are TGTGCCACCAGTGATTTGTGTCATTCACCCCTCCACTTT. Amino acids: CATSDLCHSPLHF.